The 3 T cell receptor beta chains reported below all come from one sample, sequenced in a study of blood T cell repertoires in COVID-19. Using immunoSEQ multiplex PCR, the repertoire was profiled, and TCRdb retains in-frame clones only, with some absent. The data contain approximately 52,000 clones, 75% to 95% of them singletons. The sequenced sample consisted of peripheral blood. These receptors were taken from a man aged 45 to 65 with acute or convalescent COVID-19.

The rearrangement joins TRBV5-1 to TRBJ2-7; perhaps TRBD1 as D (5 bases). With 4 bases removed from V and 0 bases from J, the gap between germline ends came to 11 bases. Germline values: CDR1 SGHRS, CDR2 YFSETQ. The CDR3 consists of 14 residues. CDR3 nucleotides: TGCGCCAGCAGCCACAGACAGAACTCCTACGAGCAGTACTTC. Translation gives CASSHRQNSYEQYF.

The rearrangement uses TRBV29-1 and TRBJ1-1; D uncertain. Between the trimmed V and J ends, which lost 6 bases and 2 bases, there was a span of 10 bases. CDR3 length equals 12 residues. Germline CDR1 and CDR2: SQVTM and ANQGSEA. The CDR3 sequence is CSVRDSNTEAFF. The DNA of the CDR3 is TGCAGCGTACGGGATTCTAACACTGAAGCTTTCTTT.

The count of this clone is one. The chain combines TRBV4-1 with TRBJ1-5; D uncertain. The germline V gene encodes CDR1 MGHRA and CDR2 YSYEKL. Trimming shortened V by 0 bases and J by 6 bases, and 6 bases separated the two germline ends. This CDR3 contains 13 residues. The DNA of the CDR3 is TGCGCCAGCAGCCAAGATGACATTCAGCCCCAGCATTTT. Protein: CASSQDDIQPQHF.